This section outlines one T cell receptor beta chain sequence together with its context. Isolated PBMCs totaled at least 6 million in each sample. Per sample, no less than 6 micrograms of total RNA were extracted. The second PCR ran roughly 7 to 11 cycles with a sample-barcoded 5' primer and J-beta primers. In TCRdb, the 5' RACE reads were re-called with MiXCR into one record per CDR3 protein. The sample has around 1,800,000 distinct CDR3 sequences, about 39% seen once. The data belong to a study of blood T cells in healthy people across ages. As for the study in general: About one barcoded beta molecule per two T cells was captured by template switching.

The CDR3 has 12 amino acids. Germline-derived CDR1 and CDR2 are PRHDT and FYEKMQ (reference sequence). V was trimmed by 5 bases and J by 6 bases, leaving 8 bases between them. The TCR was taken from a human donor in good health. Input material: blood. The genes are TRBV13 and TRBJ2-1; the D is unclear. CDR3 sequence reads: CASSAPFNEQFF. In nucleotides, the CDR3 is TGTGCCAGCAGCGCCCCATTCAATGAGCAGTTCTTC.